The 10 T cell receptor beta chains below come from one sample, sequenced in a study of graft-versus-host responses after intestinal transplantation. Using immunoSEQ multiplex PCR, the repertoire was profiled, and TCRdb retains in-frame clones only, with some absent. The sample records around 16,000 clones, about 90% being singletons. Material: bone marrow, obtained more than 120 days after intestinal transplantation. The origin of the receptors is a human patient who received an intestinal transplant, so some T cells may come from the graft donor.

This sequence joins TRBV20-1 and TRBJ2-7, with D unclear. Trimming shortened V by 2 bases and J by 5 bases, and 1 base separated the two germline ends. The CDR3 sequence is 9 residues long. CDR1 and CDR2 (germline): DFQATT, SNEGSKA (reference sequence). CDR3 in amino acids: CSARNEQYF. The CDR3 DNA follows: TGCAGTGCTAGAAACGAGCAGTACTTC.

This clone was detected once. The chain combines TRBV4-2 with TRBJ2-3, with TRBD2 identical over 9 bases. Germline V lookup: CDR1 LGHNA, CDR2 YNFKEQ. V shed 3 bases and J 3 bases; nucleotides not matched to a gene: 7. This CDR3 has 16 amino acids. The DNA for the CDR3 is TGTGCCAGCAGCCACCCTAGCGGGGAGGTTACAGATACGCAGTATTTT. It codes for CASSHPSGEVTDTQYF.

The chain couples TRBV18 to TRBJ2-2, with TRBD1 as a possible D gene (6 bases). The CDR3 contains 13 residues. CDR1 is KGHSH, CDR2 LQKENI, per germline. V gave up 3 bases and J gave up 5 bases, with 7 bases separating them. For the CDR3, the DNA is TGTGCCAGCTCACCTCAGGGGACCGGGGAGCTGTTTTTT. Translating gives CASSPQGTGELFF.

The rearrangement uses TRBV28 and TRBJ2-3; no clear D gene. Per germline, CDR1 MDHEN and CDR2 SYDVKM. The CDR3 spans 12 residues. V lost 8 bases and J 8 bases, leaving 14 bases between the germline ends. CDR3: CASHMGVGTQYF. The CDR3 nucleotides are TGTGCCAGCCACATGGGTGTAGGTACGCAGTATTTT.

The chain employs TRBV29-1 and TRBJ2-5, with TRBD1 matching 9 bases. This CDR3 contains 15 residues. The J segment lost 5 bases and the V segment lost 4 bases, leaving 11 bases of the junction unmatched. CDR1 is SQVTM, CDR2 ANQGSEA, per germline. The CDR3 coding sequence is TGCAGCGTTGGAAGGACAGGGGCCGTGGGGGAGACCCAGTACTTC. This sequence encodes CSVGRTGAVGETQYF.

The V and J genes are TRBV7-8 and TRBJ2-7, with D perhaps given as TRBD1 or TRBD2 (5 bases each). This CDR3 region has 14 residues. Germline CDR1 reads SGHVS; CDR2 reads FQNEAQ. Trimming shortened V by 5 bases and J by 0 bases, and 11 bases separated the two germline ends. The CDR3 protein is CASSPRGVSYEQYF. In DNA, the CDR3 is TGTGCCAGCAGCCCGAGGGGCGTCTCCTACGAGCAGTACTTC.

This clone showed up just once. The junction and the germline gene differ at one end; a read error may be behind it. V gene TRBV5-1 combines with J gene TRBJ2-3; D might be TRBD1 or TRBD2, each matching 5 bases. In germline, CDR1 is SGHRS, CDR2 YFSETQ. The CDR3 covers 14 residues. The DNA for the CDR3 is TGCGCCAGCGGCTTGAGGGGAGGCACAGATACGCAGTATTTT. This codes for CASGLRGGTDTQYF.

V and J are TRBV6-6 and TRBJ1-4; D may be TRBD1 (5 bases). Trimming pared 2 bases from V and 6 bases from J, leaving 13 bases between. Per the germline V gene, CDR1 is MNHNY and CDR2 is SVGAGI (reference sequence). The CDR3 runs 15 residues. CDR3 sequence reads: CASSYLGREYEKLFF. The CDR3 bases are TGTGCCAGCAGTTACCTCGGCAGGGAATATGAAAAACTGTTTTTT.

This clone appeared a few times. CDR3 protein: CASSEDTQYF. The CDR3 nucleotides read TGTGCCAGCAGTGAGGATACGCAGTATTTT. V gene TRBV6-1 combines with J gene TRBJ2-3; D ambiguous. Trimming left V 3 bases short and J 6 bases short, with 1 base between. The CDR3 has 10 amino acids. CDR1 and CDR2 (germline): MNHNS, SASEGT.

This sequence joins TRBV6-5 and TRBJ1-5; 7 bases match TRBD1. The trim removed 10 bases at V and 3 bases at J, leaving 9 bases unmatched. The CDR3 spans 14 residues. The germline V gene encodes CDR1 MNHEY and CDR2 SVGAGI. The CDR3 DNA follows: TGTGCCACTGGGACAGCCAACATCAATCAGCCCCAGCATTTT. It translates to CATGTANINQPQHF.